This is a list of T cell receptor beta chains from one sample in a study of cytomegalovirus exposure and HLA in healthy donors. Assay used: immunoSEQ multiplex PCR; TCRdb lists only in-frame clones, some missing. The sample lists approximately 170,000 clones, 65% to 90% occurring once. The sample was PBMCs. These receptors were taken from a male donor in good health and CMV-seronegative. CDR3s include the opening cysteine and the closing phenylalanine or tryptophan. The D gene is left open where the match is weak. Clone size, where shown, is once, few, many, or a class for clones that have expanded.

CASSWTIEETQYF,TGTGCCAGCAGCTGGACTATCGAAGAGACCCAGTACTTC,TRBJ2-5,TRBV6-1,13,.,.
CASSGPGGYTF,TGTGCCAGCAGCGGTCCGGGTGGCTACACCTTC,TRBJ1-2,TRBV7-8,11,.,.
CASTPLPQVTDTEAFF,TGTGCCAGCACACCACTACCCCAGGTCACTGACACTGAAGCTTTCTTT,TRBJ1-1,TRBV18,16,.,.
CASSSTHTETQYF,TGTGCCAGCAGCTCGACACACACGGAGACCCAGTACTTC,TRBJ2-5,TRBV7-6,13,few,.
CASSSATSSYYEQYF,TGTGCCAGCAGCTCAGCTACTAGTTCCTACTACGAGCAGTACTTC,TRBJ2-7,TRBV7-2,15,.,.
CASRGAASSGNTIYF,TGTGCCAGCAGGGGGGCTGCTAGCTCTGGAAACACCATATATTTT,TRBJ1-3,TRBV9,15,.,.
CASSWSIGGRTEAFF,TGTGCCAGCAGTTGGTCTATCGGGGGTCGGACTGAAGCTTTCTTT,TRBJ1-1,TRBV6-6,15,few,.
CASSLGQGASLDTEAFF,TGTGCCAGTAGTCTCGGACAGGGGGCGAGTCTGGACACTGAAGCTTTCTTT,TRBJ1-1,TRBV19,17,once,TRBD1
CASSPRGAGYGYTF,TGTGCCAGCAGTCCGCGGGGGGCAGGCTATGGCTACACCTTC,TRBJ1-2,TRBV2,14,.,.
CASSVSFRAGGRLRGNEQFF,TGTGCCAGCAGCGTATCGTTTCGGGCGGGGGGGCGCTTGAGAGGCAATGAGCAGTTCTTC,TRBJ2-1,TRBV9,20,.,TRBD2
CASSEQGIAGYTF,TGTGCCAGCAGTGAGCAGGGGATAGCCGGCTACACCTTC,TRBJ1-2,TRBV6-4,13,.,.
CASSPGGESSEKLFF,TGTGCCAGCAGCCCCGGGGGGGAGAGTAGTGAAAAACTGTTTTTT,TRBJ1-4,TRBV5-5,15,.,.
CASSPTVNTEAFF,TGTGCCAGCAGCCCAACGGTGAACACTGAAGCTTTCTTT,TRBJ1-1,TRBV9,13,.,.
CASSLGGATGVEQYF,TGCGCCAGCAGCTTGGGGGGGGCTACAGGGGTCGAGCAGTACTTC,TRBJ2-7,TRBV5-1,15,.,.
CASRAGLPGEKLFF,TGTGCCAGCAGAGCGGGACTGCCCGGTGAAAAACTGTTTTTT,TRBJ1-4,TRBV2,14,.,.
CASSLTGGAGNQPQHF,TGCGCCAGCAGCTTGACAGGGGGCGCTGGCAATCAGCCCCAGCATTTT,TRBJ1-5,TRBV5-1,16,.,TRBD1
CASSGSPGYEQYF,TGTGCCAGCAGTGGCTCTCCCGGCTACGAGCAGTACTTC,TRBJ2-7,TRBV6-1,13,.,.
CASSSPGRSYNEQFF,TGTGCCAGCAGCTCACCAGGGCGCTCCTACAATGAGCAGTTCTTC,TRBJ2-1,TRBV7-2,15,.,.
CAWNGQAYGYTF,TGTGCCTGGAATGGACAGGCCTATGGCTACACCTTC,TRBJ1-2,TRBV30,12,.,TRBD1
CASSEKGVLRPLNTEAFF,TGTGCCAGCAGCGAAAAGGGGGTGCTTCGGCCATTGAACACTGAAGCTTTCTTT,TRBJ1-1,TRBV7-8,18,.,.
CASSLLLHSYEQYF,TGTGCCAGCAGCTTACTGTTACACTCCTACGAGCAGTACTTC,TRBJ2-7,TRBV7-8,14,.,.
CASSLEAGPYTGELFF,TGTGCCAGCAGCTTAGAAGCGGGTCCCTACACCGGGGAGCTGTTTTTT,TRBJ2-2,TRBV7-9,16,.,.
CAWGLQGGQPQHF,TGTGCCTGGGGTCTACAGGGGGGGCAGCCCCAGCATTTT,TRBJ1-5,TRBV30,13,.,TRBD1
CASSTRQFNEQFF,TGTGCCAGCAGCACCCGACAGTTCAATGAGCAGTTCTTC,TRBJ2-1,TRBV7-8,13,few,.
CASSLGRPGYGGYTF,TGCGCCAGCAGCTTGGGTCGTCCAGGGTATGGTGGCTACACCTTC,TRBJ1-2,TRBV5-1,15,.,.
CASSFDRVGGYTF,TGTGCCAGCAGCTTCGACAGGGTCGGAGGCTACACCTTC,TRBJ1-2,TRBV5-6,13,few,TRBD1
CAWAGMNTEAFF,TGTGCCTGGGCAGGGATGAACACTGAAGCTTTCTTT,TRBJ1-1,TRBV30,12,.,.
CASSYGQRGTEAFF,TGTGCCAGCAGTTACGGGCAACGGGGCACTGAAGCTTTCTTT,TRBJ1-1,TRBV6-5,14,.,.
CASSGGLRTEAFF,TGTGCCAGCAGCGGGGGACTTCGCACTGAAGCTTTCTTT,TRBJ1-1,TRBV9,13,.,.
CASSLGIRGDTDTQYF,TGTGCCAGCAGCTTAGGAATCAGGGGCGACACAGATACGCAGTATTTT,TRBJ2-3,TRBV7-9,16,.,.
CATSVGRGDRAFF,TGTGCCACCAGCGTAGGGAGGGGGGACCGGGCTTTCTTT,TRBJ1-1,TRBV15,13,.,.
CASSLNSYSYEQYF,TGTGCCAGCAGTTTAAACAGTTATTCATACGAGCAGTACTTC,TRBJ2-7,TRBV27,14,.,.
CAWSLRSDQPQHF,TGTGCCTGGAGTCTTCGCTCGGATCAGCCCCAGCATTTT,TRBJ1-5,TRBV30,13,.,.
CASRGQGVTGELFF,TGTGCCAGCAGGGGACAGGGAGTCACCGGGGAGCTGTTTTTT,TRBJ2-2,TRBV5-4,14,.,TRBD1
CASSPSLAGGARPQYF,TGTGCCAGCAGCCCGTCACTAGCGGGGGGGGCCAGACCACAATACTTC,TRBJ2-5,TRBV27,16,.,TRBD2
CASKADTEAFF,TGTGCCAGCAAGGCGGACACTGAAGCTTTCTTT,TRBJ1-1,TRBV6-6,11,.,.
CASSLRQGNSISGNTIYF,TGTGCCAGCAGCTTACGGCAGGGGAATTCGATCTCTGGAAACACCATATATTTT,TRBJ1-3,TRBV7-9,18,.,.
CASSYSGVRAYGYTF,TGTGCCAGCAGTTACTCCGGAGTCAGGGCCTATGGCTACACCTTC,TRBJ1-2,TRBV6-5,15,.,.
CASSFRTNNNEQFF,TGCGCCAGCAGCTTCAGGACTAATAACAATGAGCAGTTCTTC,TRBJ2-1,TRBV5-1,14,.,.
CASSSGDRNGYGYTF,TGTGCCAGCAGTTCAGGGGACAGAAACGGCTATGGCTACACCTTC,TRBJ1-2,TRBV27,15,.,TRBD1
CASSFWEGGETQYF,TGTGCCAGCAGCTTTTGGGAAGGGGGAGAGACCCAGTACTTC,TRBJ2-5,TRBV7-2,14,.,.
CASSIGQPPSPLHF,TGTGCCAGTAGTATAGGACAGCCGCCTTCACCCCTCCACTTT,TRBJ1-6,TRBV19,14,.,.
CASSYSTGGSPLHF,TGTGCCAGCAGTTACTCGACAGGGGGTTCACCCCTCCACTTT,TRBJ1-6,TRBV6-6,14,.,TRBD1
CASSQRTGGASGYTF,TGTGCCAGCAGCCAAAGGACAGGGGGCGCTTCTGGCTACACCTTC,TRBJ1-2,TRBV14,15,few,TRBD1
CASSTRQRPNTEAFF,TGTGCCAGCAGCACCCGTCAGCGGCCGAACACTGAAGCTTTCTTT,TRBJ1-1,TRBV13,15,.,.
CASSLSKIAGGVKETQYF,TGTGCCAGCAGCTTGAGTAAGATAGCGGGGGGTGTTAAGGAGACCCAGTACTTC,TRBJ2-5,TRBV5-4,18,.,TRBD2
CASSLGTRERQETQYF,TGTGCCAGCAGCTTAGGGACCCGGGAGCGCCAAGAGACCCAGTACTTC,TRBJ2-5,TRBV7-9,16,.,.
CASSALISGTGGRYGYTF,TGTGCCAGCAGCGCCCTAATATCCGGGACAGGGGGTCGCTATGGCTACACCTTC,TRBJ1-2,TRBV5-4,18,.,TRBD1
CASSLVAGGWYTEAFF,TGTGCCAGCAGCTTAGTGGCAGGGGGTTGGTACACTGAAGCTTTCTTT,TRBJ1-1,TRBV11-2,16,.,TRBD1
CASSRDRGREKLFF,TGCGCCAGCAGCCGGGACAGGGGGCGTGAAAAACTGTTTTTT,TRBJ1-4,TRBV4-1,14,.,TRBD1
CASSAGTASSYEQYF,TGTGCCAGCAGCGCCGGGACTGCCAGCTCCTACGAGCAGTACTTC,TRBJ2-7,TRBV7-2,15,.,.
CASSGTGAPGNTIYF,TGTGCCTCCTCCGGGACAGGAGCTCCCGGAAACACCATATATTTT,TRBJ1-3,TRBV6-5,15,.,TRBD1